This T cell receptor (beta chain) was captured by sequencing in a study of graft-versus-host responses after intestinal transplantation. Only in-frame clones appear in the TCRdb table, and some are missing; sequencing was by immunoSEQ multiplex PCR. The repertoire holds approximately 10,000 clones, approximately 94% seen once, with approximately 2.3% in the top ten. The CDR3 contains 15 residues. Germline V gene lookup returns CDR1 MNHNS and CDR2 SASEGT. V lost 8 bases, J lost 4 bases, and 10 bases stayed unmatched. The V and J genes are TRBV6-1 and TRBJ2-3; 9 bases map to TRBD2. The TCR comes from a human patient who received an intestinal transplant, so some T cells may come from the graft donor. Sequenced material: PBMCs, taken 8 days after intestinal transplant. The DNA of the CDR3 is TGTGCCAGCTTCGAGAGTAGCGGGAGTTCAGATACGCAGTATTTT. This sequence encodes CASFESSGSSDTQYF.